Detailed here is one T cell receptor (beta chain). The data originate from a study of shared clonotypes between healthy human individuals. As for the study in general: Sampling drew on donors who were two women and three men aged 18 to 49.

An assay was performed, and its level was deep. Sorted-subset replicate PCRs used 200 ng DNA, 30,000 or so T cell genomes. Repertoires were generated with immunoSEQ multiplex PCR, while TCRdb's copy carries only in-frame clones and drops some. Of about 1,900,000 clones listed, about 95% are singletons. Naivety among CD8 cells was defined by CD45RO negativity and positive CCR7 selection, thereby excluding terminally differentiated effector memory CD45RA+ cells. CDR3 size: 12 residues. CDR1 is SEHNR, CDR2 FQNEAQ, per germline (reference sequence). Trimming at V came to 6 bases and at J to 9 bases, leaving 5 bases not matched to a gene.

The specimen sequenced was naive CD8+ T cells sorted from blood. The chain couples TRBV7-9 to TRBJ2-4, with 7 bases that match TRBD2. The sequence was collected from a man younger than 30 in good health. The CDR3 spells CASRPTSSIQYF. Written as DNA, the CDR3 is TGTGCCAGCAGGCCGACTAGCTCCATTCAGTACTTC.